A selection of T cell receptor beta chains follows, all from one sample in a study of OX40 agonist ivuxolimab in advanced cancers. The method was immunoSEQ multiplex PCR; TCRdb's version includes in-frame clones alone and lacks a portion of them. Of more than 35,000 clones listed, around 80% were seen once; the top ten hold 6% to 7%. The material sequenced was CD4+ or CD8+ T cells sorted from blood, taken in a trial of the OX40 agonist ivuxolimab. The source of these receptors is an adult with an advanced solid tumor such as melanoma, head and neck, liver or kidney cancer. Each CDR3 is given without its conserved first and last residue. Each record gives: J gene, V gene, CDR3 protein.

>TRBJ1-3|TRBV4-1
ASSPSGARKGNTIY
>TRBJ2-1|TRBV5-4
ASSFRRGGNEQF
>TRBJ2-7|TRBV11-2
ASSLQRESIYEQY
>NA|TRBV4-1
ASSPIWTGATYEQY
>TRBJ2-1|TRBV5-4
ASSRGLTSDNEQF
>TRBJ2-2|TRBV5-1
ASSFSRGANTGELF
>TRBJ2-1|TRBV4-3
ASSQGRKYNEQF
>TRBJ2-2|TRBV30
AWSVARRTGELF
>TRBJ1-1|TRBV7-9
ASRSGQGSYTEAF
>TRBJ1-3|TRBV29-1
SVVRNSGNTIY
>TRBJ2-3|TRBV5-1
ASSLGSGADTQY
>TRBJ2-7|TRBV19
ASSIVPGTGDYEQY
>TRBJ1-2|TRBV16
ASSQSIQGSGNGYT
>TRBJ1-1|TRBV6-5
ASTRQGANTEAF
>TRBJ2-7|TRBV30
AWSGWEREQY
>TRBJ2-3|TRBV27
ASSLVGTDTQY
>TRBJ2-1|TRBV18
ASSPGRVSYNEQF
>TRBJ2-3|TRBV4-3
ASSQGYGGGTDTQY
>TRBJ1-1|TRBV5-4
ASSLRWQGRSLNTEAF
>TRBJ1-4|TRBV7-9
ASSLGGASGEKLF
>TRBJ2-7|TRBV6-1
ASLRDWDYEQY
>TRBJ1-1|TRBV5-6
ASSFRDRGWVEAF
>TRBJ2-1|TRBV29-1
SVLLAGGPYEQF
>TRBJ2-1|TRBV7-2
ASSSRVAQQQF
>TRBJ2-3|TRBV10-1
ASSERPGGRDTQY
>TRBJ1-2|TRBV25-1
ASSDVGNYGYT
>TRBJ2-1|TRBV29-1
SVLASGTLPLGEQF
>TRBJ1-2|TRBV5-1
ASSLAAPDGYT
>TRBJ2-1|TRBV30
AWRLAGGVAEQF
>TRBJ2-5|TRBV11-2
ASSLDLRNPWTQY
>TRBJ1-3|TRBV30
AWTQGGAGNTIY
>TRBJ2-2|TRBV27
ASRLRGGELF
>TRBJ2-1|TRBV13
ASSLSPTRGPF
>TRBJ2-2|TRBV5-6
ASSRGTGGLSTGELF
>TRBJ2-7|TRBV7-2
ASSLGAGGEQY
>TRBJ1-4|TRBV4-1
ASSQAMAGPTNEKLF
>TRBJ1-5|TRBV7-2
ASSLSNQPQH
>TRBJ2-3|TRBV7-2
ASSPGLAGGTSDTQY
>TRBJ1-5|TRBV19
ASSRTGGGNQPQH
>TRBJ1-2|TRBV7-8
ASSSGQGVGIGGYT
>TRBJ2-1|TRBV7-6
ASSLSLTAGGAYNEQF
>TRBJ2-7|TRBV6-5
ASSVTAGQYEQY
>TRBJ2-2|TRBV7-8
ASSLGRRVNTGELF
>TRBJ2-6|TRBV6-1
ASEPQSSGANVLT
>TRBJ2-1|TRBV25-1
ASSRRPDNEQF
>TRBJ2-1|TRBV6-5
ASSFKWQGQTNEQF
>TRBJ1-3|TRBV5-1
ASSLGVEGLGNTIY
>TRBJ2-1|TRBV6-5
ASMGPGSYNEQF
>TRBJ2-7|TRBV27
ASSSFSYEQY
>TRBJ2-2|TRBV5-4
ASSHTGQGPGELF
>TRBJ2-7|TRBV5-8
ASSLRPVPEQY
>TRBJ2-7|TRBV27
ASSLSMGQTTYEQY
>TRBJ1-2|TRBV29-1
SVVRGDYGYT
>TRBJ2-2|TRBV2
ASRDRGFTGELF
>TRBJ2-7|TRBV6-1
ASRIMGQGYEQY